The 5 T cell receptor beta chains reported below all come from one sample, sequenced in a study of a mutant IDH1 vaccine in newly diagnosed glioma. For these TCRs, the target antigens are not known. Time point noted: week 35, safety follow-up. What each vaccine dose contained was 300 ug of mutant IDH1 20-mer peptide, accompanied by topical imiquimod. Method: immunoSEQ multiplex PCR; TCRdb's copy keeps in-frame clones and lacks some. The profile shows about 48,000 clones, more than 65% of them singletons. The sequencing used PBMCs, collected from a glioma patient whose treatment included an IDH1 peptide vaccine. Receptors were obtained from a man aged 35 to 55 with glioma.

J is TRBJ2-7 and V is TRBV2; 7 nucleotides line up with TRBD1. The CDR3 runs to 15 residues. Looked up from germline, CDR1 is SNHLY and CDR2 is FYNNEI. V trimming: 6 bases; J trimming: 1 base; junction bases outside the gene matches: 9. The CDR3 DNA reads as TGTGCCAGCAGAGCGGACAGGCTGGCATCCTACGAGCAGTACTTC. Its protein product is CASRADRLASYEQYF.

This clone was observed a few times. This chain uses TRBV4-2 with TRBJ1-1; D not certain. V lost 1 base to trimming and J lost 2 bases, with 14 bases between them. This CDR3 contains 16 residues. The germline CDR1 and CDR2 sequences are LGHNA and YNFKEQ. The CDR3 DNA reads TGTGCCAGCAGCCAAGTTAAGAGTAATTCAAACACTGAAGCTTTCTTT. As protein: CASSQVKSNSNTEAFF.

The CDR3 spells CASSPARTAGANVLTF. DNA of the CDR3: TGTGCCAGCAGTCCTGCTCGGACAGCTGGGGCCAACGTCCTGACTTTC. V gene TRBV27 combines with J gene TRBJ2-6; D possibly corresponds to TRBD1 (6 bases). V was pared by 5 bases and J by 2 bases, with 13 bases between. Germline values: CDR1 MNHEY, CDR2 SMNVEV (reference sequence). CDR3 length equals 16 residues.

This chain joins TRBV4-1 and TRBJ1-5; tentative D call: TRBD1 (6 bases). V was shortened by 0 bases and J by 6 bases, with 15 bases between the two germline ends. This CDR3 has 16 residues. Germline CDR1 and CDR2: MGHRA and YSYEKL. CDR3 protein: CASSQDPTGFTQPQHF. CDR3 bases: TGCGCCAGCAGCCAAGACCCGACAGGATTCACTCAGCCCCAGCATTTT.

This chain joins TRBV6-5 and TRBJ1-3; no clear D. V was shortened by 7 bases and J by 4 bases, with 14 bases between the two germline ends. Looked up from germline, CDR1 is MNHEY and CDR2 is SVGAGI. The length of the CDR3 is 14 residues. CDR3 sequence: CASTHSGSGNTIYF. As DNA, the CDR3 is TGTGCCAGCACCCACAGTGGGTCGGGAAACACCATATATTTT.